This T cell receptor (beta chain) originates from a study of blood T cell repertoires in COVID-19. At the level of the study: Specimens from acute and convalescent COVID-19 originated in the United States, Italy and Spain. In each case, the material was cDNA or gDNA derived from T cells, B-cell-depleted T cells, or PBMCs.

The CDR3 is 15 residues long. V shed 6 bases and J shed 0 bases, with 12 bases lying between them. Germline V lookup: CDR1 MNHEY, CDR2 SVGAGI. Under the authors' procedure: Scientists estimated how many nucleated cells there were by amplifying reference gene primers. The table came from immunoSEQ multiplex PCR; TCRdb's copy has only in-frame clones and leaves some out. The V and J calls and the clone size are those of that table, but D and trimming were determined from the DNA. The table lists just under 80,000 clones, 75% to 90% of them singletons. V and J are TRBV6-5 and TRBJ1-5; D gene uncertain. The sequence was collected from a human donor in a cohort sampled during active COVID-19. The sequenced material came from peripheral blood. The CDR3 here is CASRPVDNSNQPQHF. The CDR3 DNA reads TGTGCCAGCAGGCCGGTCGACAATAGCAATCAGCCCCAGCATTTT.